A selection of T cell receptor beta chains follows, all from one sample in a study of cytomegalovirus exposure and HLA in healthy donors. Sequenced by immunoSEQ multiplex PCR; TCRdb stores in-frame clones only, minus some. The sample lists over 75,000 clones; about four fifths were seen once. Sequenced: PBMCs. The source of these receptors is a young man in good health and CMV-seropositive. The CDR3 runs from the conserved cysteine through the conserved F or W. Fields, in order: V gene, J gene, D gene, CDR3 length, clone size, CDR3 DNA, CDR3 protein. D genes are given only for firm matches. Size values are once, few and many counts, or a class for expanded clones, and some rows have none.

>TRBV27|TRBJ2-7|TRBD2|13|few
TGTGCCAGCAGTGGGGGGGACTCCTACGAGCAGTACTTC
CASSGGDSYEQYF
>TRBV11-2|TRBJ1-5|.|16|.
TGTGCCAGCAGCTCCCCGACAGTTACGAGCAATCAGCCCCAGCATTTT
CASSSPTVTSNQPQHF
>TRBV18|TRBJ1-2|.|16|few
TGTGCCAGCTCATTCGTTTTACAGGGTCTTGACTATGGCTACACCTTC
CASSFVLQGLDYGYTF
>TRBV5-4|TRBJ1-1|.|15|few
TGTGCCAGCAGCGAAGAGGACACGACGGCGACTGAAGCTTTCTTT
CASSEEDTTATEAFF
>TRBV9|TRBJ1-5|.|12|.
TGTGCCGTCCGGTTTGGAGATCAGCCCCAGCATTTT
CAVRFGDQPQHF
>TRBV9|TRBJ2-1|TRBD1|16|few
TGTGCCAGCAGCGGAACCGGGACAGGGGTCGGCAATGAGCAGTTCTTC
CASSGTGTGVGNEQFF
>TRBV30|TRBJ1-6|TRBD1|15|.
TGTGCCTGGAGTACAGCAGGGGGCAGAAATTCACCCCTCCACTTT
CAWSTAGGRNSPLHF
>TRBV15|TRBJ1-3|TRBD1|13|.
TGTGCCTCAGCACAGGGGTTCGGAAACACCATATATTTT
CASAQGFGNTIYF
>TRBV14|TRBJ2-1|TRBD2|16|once
TGTGCCAGCAGCCAGCTGCGACTAGCACCAGGCGATGAGCAGTTCTTC
CASSQLRLAPGDEQFF
>TRBV7-2|TRBJ2-7|.|12|.
TGTGCCAGCGGCATTGTTGGCTACGAGCAGTACTTC
CASGIVGYEQYF
>TRBV29-1|TRBJ2-2|.|14|.
TGCAGCGTTGGGCGGGATATATACACCGGGGAGCTGTTTTTT
CSVGRDIYTGELFF
>TRBV5-1|TRBJ2-3|TRBD2|16|.
TGCGCCAGCAGCCACGGGCTAGCGGGAAGCACAGATACGCAGTATTTT
CASSHGLAGSTDTQYF
>TRBV4-1|TRBJ1-1|.|13|few
TGCGCCAGCAGCCCCAGAGGAGTGCCTGAAGCTTTCTTT
CASSPRGVPEAFF
>TRBV7-9|TRBJ2-7|.|13|.
TGTGCCAGCAGCTTGAGCGGGTCCCCGGAGCAGTACTTC
CASSLSGSPEQYF
>TRBV27|TRBJ2-7|TRBD1|13|.
TGTGCCAGCCGTACAGGGGGCGTTTACGAGCAGTACTTC
CASRTGGVYEQYF
>TRBV10-2|TRBJ2-5|.|12|.
TGCGCCAGCACCCCAAAACAAGAGACCCAGTACTTC
CASTPKQETQYF
>TRBV5-6|TRBJ2-5|TRBD1|15|few
TGTGCCAGCAACTTGGACAGGGGGCAGGGAGAGACCCAGTACTTC
CASNLDRGQGETQYF
>TRBV18|TRBJ2-1|TRBD1|15|.
TGTGCCAGCTCACCTCCGGGACAGGAGTACAATGAGCAGTTCTTC
CASSPPGQEYNEQFF
>TRBV7-9|TRBJ2-7|TRBD1|16|.
TGTGCCAGCAGCTTAGCGGGGACAGGGGGCGCGTACGAGCAGTACTTC
CASSLAGTGGAYEQYF
>TRBV18|TRBJ2-1|TRBD2|16|.
TGTGCCAGCTCCTCCACGGCTAGCGGGAGGTTAAATGAGCAGTTCTTC
CASSSTASGRLNEQFF
>TRBV30|TRBJ1-2|TRBD1|15|.
TGTGCCTGGAGCAAGCCGGGACAGAGAAACTATGGCTACACCTTC
CAWSKPGQRNYGYTF
>TRBV6-1|TRBJ2-6|.|18|.
TGTGCCAGCAGTGAGGGGCGGACAGTCAGCTCTGGGGCCAACGTCCTGACTTTC
CASSEGRTVSSGANVLTF
>TRBV5-1|TRBJ1-4|TRBD1|15|once
TGCGCCAGCGGGGGGACAGGGGTAGCTAATGAAAAACTGTTTTTT
CASGGTGVANEKLFF
>TRBV27|TRBJ2-7|TRBD2|13|once
TGTGCCAGCGGGGGGACTACATTCTACGAGCAGTACTTC
CASGGTTFYEQYF
>TRBV15|TRBJ1-5|TRBD1|15|.
TGTGCCACCAGCAGAGGAAGGACAGGGTATCAGCCCCAGCATTTT
CATSRGRTGYQPQHF
>TRBV4-1|TRBJ2-7|.|13|.
TGCGCCAGCAGCCCTCCGGACTCCCCCGAGCAGTACTTC
CASSPPDSPEQYF
>TRBV27|TRBJ1-1|TRBD1|14|.
TGTGCCAGCAGTCGAACAGGGGGGTGGACTGAAGCTTTCTTT
CASSRTGGWTEAFF
>TRBV27|TRBJ2-2|TRBD1|15|.
TGTGCCAGCAGCCAGGGGGCAGGAGTGACCGGGGAGCTGTTTTTT
CASSQGAGVTGELFF
>TRBV5-6|TRBJ1-1|.|15|.
TGTGCCAGCACAAGGTACACGGAGCAGAACACTGAAGCTTTCTTT
CASTRYTEQNTEAFF
>TRBV6-1|TRBJ2-7|TRBD1|16|.
TGTGCCAGCAGTGAAGCCGTACGCCACAGGGGTAACGAGCAGTACTTC
CASSEAVRHRGNEQYF
>TRBV15|TRBJ2-4|TRBD2|17|.
TGTGCCACCACCTACCGAGCGGGAGGACTAGCCAAAAACATTCAGTACTTC
CATTYRAGGLAKNIQYF
>TRBV7-9|TRBJ2-6|TRBD2|18|.
TGTTCCAGCAGTCGGGGGGGGATCGTTAGCTCTGGGGCCAACGTCCTGACTTTC
CSSSRGGIVSSGANVLTF
>TRBV7-8|TRBJ2-7|TRBD2|15|.
TGTGCCAGCAGCTTACTGGGTAGCGGGACCTACGAGCAGTACTTC
CASSLLGSGTYEQYF
>TRBV28|TRBJ1-2|TRBD1|17|.
TGTGCCAGCAGTTCCCCGGGACAGGGGCTTCCTGGCTATGGCTACACCTTC
CASSSPGQGLPGYGYTF
>TRBV6-4|TRBJ1-3|TRBD1|16|.
TGTGCCAGCAGTGGGCGGACAGGGTTAGCTGGAAACACCATATATTTT
CASSGRTGLAGNTIYF
>TRBV5-1|TRBJ2-7|.|14|.
TGCGCCAGCAGCTTGGTGGGCGGGTCCTACGAGCAGTACTTC
CASSLVGGSYEQYF
>TRBV21-1|TRBJ1-4|.|12|few
TGTGCCAGCAGCCAAATACGGGGAAAACTGTTTTTT
CASSQIRGKLFF
>TRBV6-5|TRBJ1-1|.|13|few
TGTGCCAGCAGTTTGACAGCGAACACTGAAGCTTTCTTT
CASSLTANTEAFF
>TRBV5-4|TRBJ2-7|TRBD2|17|.
TGTGCCAGCAGCCCTGTGATAGCGGGACCCCAAAACTACGAGCAGTACTTC
CASSPVIAGPQNYEQYF
>TRBV28|TRBJ2-3|TRBD2|15|once
TGTGCCAGCAGTCAAGCGGGGTTGAGCACAGATACGCAGTATTTT
CASSQAGLSTDTQYF
>TRBV13|TRBJ2-3|TRBD2|17|.
TGTGCCAGCAGCTTAGGGGGACTAGCGGTCATCACAGATACGCAGTATTTT
CASSLGGLAVITDTQYF
>TRBV28|TRBJ2-2|TRBD2|15|.
TGTGCCAGCAAAACTAGCGGGAGCTCGGCCGGGGAGCTGTTTTTT
CASKTSGSSAGELFF
>TRBV28|TRBJ2-5|.|15|.
TGTGCCAGCAGTTCTGGAAGGACTCTCCTCGAGACCCAGTACTTC
CASSSGRTLLETQYF
>TRBV6-6|TRBJ2-7|.|16|.
TGTGCCAGCAGTTACACCTCCGGAGGAGCTCCCTACGAGCAGTACTTC
CASSYTSGGAPYEQYF